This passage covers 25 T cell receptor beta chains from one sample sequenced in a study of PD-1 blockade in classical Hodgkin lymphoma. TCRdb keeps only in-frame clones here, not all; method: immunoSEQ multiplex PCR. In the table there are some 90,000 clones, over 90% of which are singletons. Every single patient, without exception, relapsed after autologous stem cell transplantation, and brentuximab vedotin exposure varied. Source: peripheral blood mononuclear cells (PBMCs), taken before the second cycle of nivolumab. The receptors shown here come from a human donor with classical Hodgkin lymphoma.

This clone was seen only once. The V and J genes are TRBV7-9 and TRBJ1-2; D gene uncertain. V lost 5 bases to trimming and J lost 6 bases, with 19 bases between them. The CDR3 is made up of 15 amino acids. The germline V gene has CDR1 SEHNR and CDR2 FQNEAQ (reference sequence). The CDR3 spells CASSPDPSREDGYTF. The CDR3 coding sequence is TGTGCCAGCAGCCCAGACCCCTCGAGGGAGGATGGCTACACCTTC.

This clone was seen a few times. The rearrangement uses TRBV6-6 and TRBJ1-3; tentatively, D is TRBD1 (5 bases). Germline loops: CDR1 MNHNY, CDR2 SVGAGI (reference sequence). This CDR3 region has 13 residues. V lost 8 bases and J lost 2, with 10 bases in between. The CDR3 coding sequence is TGTGCCAGCGAGAGGGGTACTGGAAACACCATATATTTT. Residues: CASERGTGNTIYF.

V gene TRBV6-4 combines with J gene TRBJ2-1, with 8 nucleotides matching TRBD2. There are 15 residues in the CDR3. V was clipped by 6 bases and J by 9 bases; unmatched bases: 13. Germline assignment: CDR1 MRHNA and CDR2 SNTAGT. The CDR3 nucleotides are TGTGCCAGCAGCCCTGCCGGGACTAGGGACATTGAGCAGTTCTTC. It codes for CASSPAGTRDIEQFF.

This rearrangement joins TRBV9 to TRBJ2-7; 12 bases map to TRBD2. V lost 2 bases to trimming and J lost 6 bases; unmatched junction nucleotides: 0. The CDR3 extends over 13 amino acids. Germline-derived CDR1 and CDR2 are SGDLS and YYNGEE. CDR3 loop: CASSVTSGSEQYF. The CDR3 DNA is TGTGCCAGCAGCGTGACTAGCGGGAGCGAGCAGTACTTC.

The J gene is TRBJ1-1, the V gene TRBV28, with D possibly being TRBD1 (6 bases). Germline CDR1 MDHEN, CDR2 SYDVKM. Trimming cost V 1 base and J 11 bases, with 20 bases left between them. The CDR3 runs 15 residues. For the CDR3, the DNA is TGTGCCAGCAGTTTATATACTATTGTCTCGGGGGCGGCTTTCTTT. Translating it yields CASSLYTIVSGAAFF.

The CDR3 protein is CASSYLNTGELFF. The CDR3, as DNA: TGTGCCAGCAGTTACCTGAACACCGGGGAGCTGTTTTTT. V is TRBV6-5 and J is TRBJ2-2; the D is unclear. The CDR3 extends over 13 amino acids. V lost 2 bases and J lost 1, with 2 bases in between. CDR1 is MNHEY and CDR2 is SVGAGI in the germline V gene.

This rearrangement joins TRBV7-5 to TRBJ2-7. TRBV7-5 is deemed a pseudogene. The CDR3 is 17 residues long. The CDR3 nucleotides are TGTGTCAGAAGCTTAATAACTCACGGGCGACGGCCTTACGAGCAGTACTTC. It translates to CVRSLITHGRRPYEQYF.

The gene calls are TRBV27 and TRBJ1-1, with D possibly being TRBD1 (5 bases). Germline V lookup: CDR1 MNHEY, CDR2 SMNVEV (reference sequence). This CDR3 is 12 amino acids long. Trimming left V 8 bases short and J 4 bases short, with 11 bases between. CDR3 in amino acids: CASAGAGTEAFF. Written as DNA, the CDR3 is TGTGCCAGCGCCGGGGCGGGCACTGAAGCTTTCTTT.

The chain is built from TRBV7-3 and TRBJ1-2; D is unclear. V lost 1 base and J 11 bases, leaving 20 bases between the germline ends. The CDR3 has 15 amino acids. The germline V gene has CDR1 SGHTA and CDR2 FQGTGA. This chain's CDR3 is CASSLSGAGLARYTF. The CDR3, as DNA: TGTGCCAGCAGCTTAAGCGGTGCAGGCCTCGCTCGATACACCTTC. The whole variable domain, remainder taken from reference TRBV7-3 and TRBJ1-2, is GAGVSQTPSNKVTEKGKYVELRCDPISGHTALYWYRQSLGQGPEFLIYFQGTGAADDSGLPNDRFFAVRPEGSVSTLKIQRTERGDSAVYLCASSLSGAGLARYTFGSGTRLTVV.

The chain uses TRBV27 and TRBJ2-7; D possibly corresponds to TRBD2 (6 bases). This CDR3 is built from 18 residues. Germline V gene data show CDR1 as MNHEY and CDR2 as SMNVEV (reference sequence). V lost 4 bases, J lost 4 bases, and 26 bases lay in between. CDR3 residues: CASSSAPAGRRREYEQYF. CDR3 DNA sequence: TGTGCCAGCAGTTCCGCTCCAGCGGGCCGGCGTAGAGAATACGAGCAGTACTTC.

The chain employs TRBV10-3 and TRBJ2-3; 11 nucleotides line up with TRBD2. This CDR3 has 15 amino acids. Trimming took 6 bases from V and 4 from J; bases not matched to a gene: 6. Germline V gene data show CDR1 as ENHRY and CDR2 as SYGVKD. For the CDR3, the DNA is TGTGCCATCAGGGTGACTAGCGGGATCGCAGATACGCAGTATTTT. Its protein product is CAIRVTSGIADTQYF.

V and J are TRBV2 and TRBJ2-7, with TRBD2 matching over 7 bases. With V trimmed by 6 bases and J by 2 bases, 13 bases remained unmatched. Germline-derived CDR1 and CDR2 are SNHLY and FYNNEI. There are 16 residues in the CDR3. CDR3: CASRRLAANYPYEQYF. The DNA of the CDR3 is TGTGCCAGCAGAAGGCTAGCGGCAAATTACCCCTACGAGCAGTACTTC. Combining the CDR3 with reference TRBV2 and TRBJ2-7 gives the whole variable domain EPEVTQTPSHQVTQMGQEVILRCVPISNHLYFYWYRQILGQKVEFLVSFYNNEISEKSEIFDDQFSVERPDGSNFTLKIRSTKLEDSAMYFCASRRLAANYPYEQYFGPGTRLTVT.

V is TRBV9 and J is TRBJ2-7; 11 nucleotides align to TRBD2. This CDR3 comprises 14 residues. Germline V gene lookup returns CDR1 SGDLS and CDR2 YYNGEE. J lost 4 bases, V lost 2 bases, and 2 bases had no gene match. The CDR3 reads CASSVGLAEYEQYF. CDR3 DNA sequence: TGTGCCAGCAGCGTGGGACTAGCGGAATACGAGCAGTACTTC.

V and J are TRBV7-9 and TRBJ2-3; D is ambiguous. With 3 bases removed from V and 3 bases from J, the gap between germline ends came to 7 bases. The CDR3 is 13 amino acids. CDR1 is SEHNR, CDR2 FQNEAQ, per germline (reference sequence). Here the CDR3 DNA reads TGTGCCAGCAGCTTCATACAGACAGATACGCAGTATTTT. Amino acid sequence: CASSFIQTDTQYF.

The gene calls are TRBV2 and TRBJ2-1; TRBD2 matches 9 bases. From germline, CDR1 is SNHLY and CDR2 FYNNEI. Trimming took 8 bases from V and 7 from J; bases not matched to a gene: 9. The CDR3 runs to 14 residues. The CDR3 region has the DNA TGTGCCAGCGGTCTGGGCGCGGGAGGGAATGAGCAGTTCTTC. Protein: CASGLGAGGNEQFF.

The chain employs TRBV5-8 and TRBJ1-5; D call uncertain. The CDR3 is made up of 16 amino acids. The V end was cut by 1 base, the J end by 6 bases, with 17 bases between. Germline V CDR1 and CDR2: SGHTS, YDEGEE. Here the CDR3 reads CASSLRVSSDVQPQHF. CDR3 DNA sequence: TGTGCCAGCAGCTTGAGAGTATCTAGCGATGTTCAGCCCCAGCATTTT.

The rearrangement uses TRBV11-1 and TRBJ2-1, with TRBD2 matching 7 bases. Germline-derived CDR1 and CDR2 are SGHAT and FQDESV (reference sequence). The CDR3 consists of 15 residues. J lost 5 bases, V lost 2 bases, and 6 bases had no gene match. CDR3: CASSLRSGRNNEQFF. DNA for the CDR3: TGTGCCAGCAGCTTACGTAGCGGGCGAAACAATGAGCAGTTCTTC.

CDR3 amino acids: CASSPGILTEAFF. As DNA, the CDR3 is TGTGCCAGCAGTCCAGGAATACTTACTGAAGCTTTCTTT. The chain combines TRBV6-6 with TRBJ1-1; D remains ambiguous. The length of the CDR3 is 13 residues. V was pared by 5 bases and J by 5 bases, with 12 bases between. In germline, CDR1 is MNHNY, CDR2 SVGAGI (reference sequence).

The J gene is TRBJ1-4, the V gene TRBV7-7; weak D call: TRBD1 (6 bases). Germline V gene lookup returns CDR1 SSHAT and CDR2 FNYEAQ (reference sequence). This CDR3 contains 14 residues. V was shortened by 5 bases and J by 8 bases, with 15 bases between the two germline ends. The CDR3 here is CASSPLGQNEKLFF. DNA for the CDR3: TGTGCCAGCAGCCCCCTCGGACAGAACGAAAAACTGTTTTTT.

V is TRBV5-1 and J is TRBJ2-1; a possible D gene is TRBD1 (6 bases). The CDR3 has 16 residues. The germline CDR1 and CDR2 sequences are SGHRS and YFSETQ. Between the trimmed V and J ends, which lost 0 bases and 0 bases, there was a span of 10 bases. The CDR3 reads CASSLGRGVSYNEQFF. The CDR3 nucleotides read TGCGCCAGCAGCTTGGGCAGGGGAGTCTCCTACAATGAGCAGTTCTTC.

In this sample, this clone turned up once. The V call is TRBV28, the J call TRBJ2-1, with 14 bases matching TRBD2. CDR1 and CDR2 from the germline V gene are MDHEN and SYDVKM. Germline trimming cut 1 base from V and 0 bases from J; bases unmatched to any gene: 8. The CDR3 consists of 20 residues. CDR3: CASSLSDGTSGSSSYNEQFF. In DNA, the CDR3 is TGTGCCAGCAGTTTATCAGACGGGACTAGCGGGAGTAGCTCCTACAATGAGCAGTTCTTC. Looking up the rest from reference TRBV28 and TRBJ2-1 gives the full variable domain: DVKVTQSSRYLVKRTGEKVFLECVQDMDHENMFWYRQDPGLGLRLIYFSYDVKMKEKGDIPEGYSVSREKKERFSLILESASTNQTSMYLCASSLSDGTSGSSSYNEQFFGPGTRLTVL.

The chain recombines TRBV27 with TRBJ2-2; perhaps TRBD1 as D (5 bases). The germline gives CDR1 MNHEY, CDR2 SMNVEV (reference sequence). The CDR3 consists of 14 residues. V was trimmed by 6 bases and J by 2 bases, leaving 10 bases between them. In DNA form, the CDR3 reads TGTGCCAGCAGATCCGGACAAAACACCGGGGAGCTGTTTTTT. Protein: CASRSGQNTGELFF.

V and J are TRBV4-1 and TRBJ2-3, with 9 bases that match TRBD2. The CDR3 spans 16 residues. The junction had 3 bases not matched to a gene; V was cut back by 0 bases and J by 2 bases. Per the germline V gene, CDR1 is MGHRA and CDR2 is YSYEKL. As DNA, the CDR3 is TGCGCCAGCAGCCAAGATTCTAGCGGGACCACAGATACGCAGTATTTT. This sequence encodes CASSQDSSGTTDTQYF.

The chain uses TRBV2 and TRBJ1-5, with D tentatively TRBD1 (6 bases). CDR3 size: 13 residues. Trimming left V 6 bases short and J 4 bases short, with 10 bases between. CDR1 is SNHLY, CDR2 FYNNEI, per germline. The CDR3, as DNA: TGTGCCAGCAGCCGGGACACTAATCAGCCCCAGCATTTT. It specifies CASSRDTNQPQHF.

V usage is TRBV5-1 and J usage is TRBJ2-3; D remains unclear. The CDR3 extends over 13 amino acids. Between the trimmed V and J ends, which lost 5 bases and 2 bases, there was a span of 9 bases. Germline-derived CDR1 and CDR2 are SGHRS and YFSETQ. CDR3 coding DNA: TGCGCCAGCAGGGTAGGATACACAGATACGCAGTATTTT. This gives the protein CASRVGYTDTQYF.